Detailed here is one T cell receptor beta chain. Its antigen is unidentified. This record belongs to a study of CD8 T cells in Susac syndrome. Study conclusions and caveats: The peak of CD8+ clonal expansion in Susac was seen in TEMRA cells and active patients. Acknowledgment was made by the study that its TCR sequencing and HLA analysis involved a relatively small number of individuals.

RNA, at about 0.45 to 1 ug, was reverse transcribed with random hexamers. The method of amplification for TCR beta CDR3 was immunoSEQ multiplex PCR, covering 54 Vbeta and 13 Jbeta. One entry per CDR3 protein results from TCRdb running MiXCR on the immunoSEQ multiplex PCR reads. The top ten clones hold 0.4% to 0.55% of a sample with around 80,000 distinct CDR3 sequences, approximately 95% of them seen once. CDR3 size: 14 residues. V trimming: 10 bases; J trimming: 6 bases; junction bases outside the gene matches: 12. Germline values: CDR1 LNHDA, CDR2 SQIVND (reference sequence). Sequences were obtained from CD8+ T cells from PBMCs. This chain links TRBV19 with TRBJ2-7, with TRBD1 matching 10 bases. This receptor was identified in a human donor with Susac syndrome. CDR3 amino acids: CAITGKTGGSEQYF. Here the CDR3 DNA reads TGTGCCATCACCGGAAAGACAGGGGGCTCCGAGCAGTACTTC.